Reported below is one T cell receptor beta chain. The entry originates in a study of blood T cell repertoires in COVID-19. Study at large: Donors in the United States, Italy and Spain gave samples during acute or convalescent COVID-19.

In the source study's methods: From reference gene primer amplification, estimates of nucleated cell counts were derived. Generated by immunoSEQ multiplex PCR, the TCRdb table keeps only in-frame clones and is missing some. V and J calls and clone size are given by that table; D and trimming were obtained from the DNA. The data hold around 260,000 clones, with 85% to 90% observed a single time. Germline assignment: CDR1 LGHNA and CDR2 YNFKEQ. Trimming removed 1 base at V and 7 bases at J, with 5 bases between. The CDR3 consists of 12 residues. The source of this sequence is a human donor in a cohort sampled during active COVID-19. Sequenced material: peripheral blood. The chain links TRBV4-2 to TRBJ2-1, with D unresolved. The CDR3 loop reads CASSQVENEQFF. The CDR3 DNA reads TGTGCCAGCAGCCAAGTCGAGAATGAGCAGTTCTTC.